This T cell receptor beta chain was identified during a study of vaccination effects on CD4 cells after COVID-19. Study-level background: Two-dose vaccination with either BNT162b2 or mRNA-1273 was given to the participants. General study points: Whether induced by infection or by vaccine, clones showed marked clonal contraction late after vaccination. Few convalescent patients were included, and no early post-infection timepoints were sampled.

Data came from immunoSEQ multiplex PCR; TCRdb stores just in-frame clones and leaves some out. Of about 41,000 clones detected, under 70% appear once; the ten largest clones hold roughly 25%. Before sequencing, viral peptide pools were used by the ViraFEST assay to expand antigen-specific CD4+ T cells. At the end of more than 8 days of culture, CD4+ T cells were isolated. Vaccine recipients had no previous SARS-CoV-2 infection; their nucleocapsid antibodies were negative. IL-2 medium supplanted half the medium on days 3 and 7. Germline V gene sequence: CDR1 MDHEN, CDR2 SYDVKM. The ends were cut back, 2 bases at V and 3 bases at J, with 10 bases in the middle. CDR3 size: 14 residues. About this clone: What it binds is not known.

The sequence derives from a human donor who received a COVID-19 vaccine. The rearrangement uses TRBV28 and TRBJ1-1; D gene ambiguous. The sequencing here drew on CD4+ T cells from PBMCs cultured with HCoV-OC43 spike peptides, taken before COVID-19 vaccination. Subset specified: HCoV-OC43 spike overlapping peptide pool stimulation. This CDR3 is CASSLPREHTEAFF. CDR3 DNA: TGTGCCAGCAGTTTACCCCGCGAGCACACTGAAGCTTTCTTT.